One sample yielded the 10 T cell receptor beta chains listed below, sequenced in a study of vaccination effects on CD4 cells after COVID-19. Some clones are missing from TCRdb's copy, which holds only in-frame ones; the method was immunoSEQ multiplex PCR. The repertoire holds tens of thousands of clones, with approximately 79% as singletons. These TCRs are of unknown antigen specificity. Using viral peptide pools, the ViraFEST assay grew out antigen-specific CD4+ T cells prior to sequencing. Once cultured for around 11 days, the cells underwent separation to obtain CD4+ T cells. Recipients of the vaccine had no prior SARS-CoV-2 infection and negative nucleocapsid antibodies. The specimen comprised CD4+ T cells from PBMCs cultured with HCoV-NL63 spike peptides, sampled before COVID-19 vaccination. The receptor source for this set is a human donor who received a COVID-19 vaccine.

This clone appeared a single time. V gene TRBV7-2 combines with J gene TRBJ2-7; D gene uncertain. With 1 base removed from V and 3 bases from J, the gap between germline ends came to 10 bases. This CDR3 is built from 14 residues. Germline CDR1 and CDR2: SGHTA and FQGNSA. In DNA form, the CDR3 reads TGTGCCAGCAGCTTAGGTGACTTGTACTACGAGCAGTACGTC. As protein: CASSLGDLYYEQYV.

This clone has a single count. The chain carries TRBV5-1 and TRBJ2-5, with D maybe TRBD2 (6 bases). The germline V gene encodes CDR1 SGHRS and CDR2 YFSETQ. Trimming shortened V by 1 base and J by 2 bases, and 15 bases separated the two germline ends. The CDR3 runs to 16 residues. CDR3 coding DNA: TGCGCCAGCAGCTTGATTGGGTGGGGGACTCAAGAGACCCAGTACTTC. Translation: CASSLIGWGTQETQYF.

V and J are TRBV5-8 and TRBJ1-4; 8 positions agree with TRBD1. The trim removed 4 bases at V and 7 bases at J, leaving 6 bases unmatched. This CDR3 region has 14 residues. The germline CDR1 and CDR2 sequences are SGHTS and YDEGEE. The CDR3 bases are TGTGCCAGCAGCCTCGGACAGGGCTCTGAAAAACTGTTTTTT. This translates into CASSLGQGSEKLFF.

This clone was found a few times. The V gene is TRBV15, the J gene TRBJ1-3, with 9 bases identical to TRBD1. Germline V gene lookup returns CDR1 LNHNV and CDR2 YYDKDF (reference sequence). V was clipped by 3 bases and J by 2 bases; unmatched bases: 5. This CDR3 comprises 16 residues. CDR3 region: CATSREQGAAGNTIYF. In DNA, the CDR3 is TGTGCCACCAGCAGGGAACAGGGGGCCGCTGGAAACACCATATATTTT. Combining the CDR3 with reference TRBV15 and TRBJ1-3 gives the whole variable domain DAMVIQNPRYQVTQFGKPVTLSCSQTLNHNVMYWYQQKSSQAPKLLFHYYDKDFNNEADTPDNFQSRRPNTSFCFLDIRSPGLGDTAMYLCATSREQGAAGNTIYFGEGSWLTVV.

The chain joins TRBV15 to TRBJ1-3, with no clear D. Trimming stripped 1 base from V and 0 bases from J, with 7 bases between. Germline V lookup: CDR1 LNHNV, CDR2 YYDKDF (reference sequence). The CDR3 runs 15 residues. The CDR3 sequence: CATSRGRSSGNTIYF. CDR3 coding DNA: TGTGCCACCAGCAGAGGGCGGAGCTCTGGAAACACCATATATTTT.

This chain connects TRBV7-8 to TRBJ2-7; 8 bases match TRBD2. Germline V CDR1 and CDR2: SGHVS, FQNEAQ. This CDR3 has 15 amino acids. Trimming at V came to 1 base and at J to 4 bases, leaving 6 bases not matched to a gene. The CDR3 DNA sequence: TGTGCCAGCAGCTTAGTCCCGGGACTAGGATACGAGCAGTACGTC. It translates to CASSLVPGLGYEQYV.

The chain joins TRBV28 to TRBJ2-3, with D tentatively TRBD1 (6 bases). Germline V gene data show CDR1 as MDHEN and CDR2 as SYDVKM. This CDR3 contains 12 residues. Between the trimmed V and J ends, which lost 6 bases and 6 bases, there was a span of 10 bases. In nucleotides, the CDR3 is TGTGCCAGCAGCTCAGGGGACGATACGCAGTATTTT. It specifies CASSSGDDTQYF.

This sequence joins TRBV7-3 and TRBJ2-1; TRBD2 agrees at 7 bases. This CDR3 is 18 amino acids long. Per the germline V gene, CDR1 is SGHTA and CDR2 is FQGTGA. Unmatched junction bases numbered 17, after V lost 5 bases and J lost 4 bases. This chain's CDR3 is CASSPSGGGPNPYNEQFF. CDR3 sequence (DNA): TGTGCCAGCAGCCCTTCTGGCGGGGGTCCAAATCCTTACAATGAGCAGTTCTTC.

V usage is TRBV18 and J usage is TRBJ2-5, with D hard to call. The CDR3 is made up of 16 amino acids. Per germline, CDR1 KGHSH and CDR2 LQKENI. The V end was cut by 0 bases, the J end by 5 bases, with 16 bases between. The CDR3 DNA follows: TGTGCCAGCTCACCACCGTCGGGTGGTGTGACCGAGACCCAGTACTTC. Amino acid sequence: CASSPPSGGVTETQYF.

The chain has TRBV11-3 and TRBJ2-3; 7 bases map to TRBD1. The trim removed 3 bases at V and 10 bases at J, leaving 1 base unmatched. The CDR3 runs 11 residues. Germline values: CDR1 SGHNT, CDR2 YENEEA. The CDR3 DNA sequence: TGTGCCAGCAGCTTGGACAGGTCGCAGTATTTT. Translation: CASSLDRSQYF.